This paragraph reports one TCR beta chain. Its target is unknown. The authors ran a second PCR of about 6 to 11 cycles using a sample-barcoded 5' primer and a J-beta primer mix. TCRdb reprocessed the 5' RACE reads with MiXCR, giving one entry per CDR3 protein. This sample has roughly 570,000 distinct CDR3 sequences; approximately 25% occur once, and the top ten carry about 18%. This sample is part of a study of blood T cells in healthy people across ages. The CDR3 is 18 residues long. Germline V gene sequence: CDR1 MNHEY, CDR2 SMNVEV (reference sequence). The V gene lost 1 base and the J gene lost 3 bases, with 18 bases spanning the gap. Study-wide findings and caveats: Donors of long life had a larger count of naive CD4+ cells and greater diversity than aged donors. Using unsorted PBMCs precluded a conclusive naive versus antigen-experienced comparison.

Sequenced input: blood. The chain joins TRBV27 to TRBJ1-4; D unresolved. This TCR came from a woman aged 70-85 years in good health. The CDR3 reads CASSLLYQEAGPNEKLFF. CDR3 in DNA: TGTGCCAGCAGTTTATTATATCAGGAGGCCGGTCCTAATGAAAAACTGTTTTTT.